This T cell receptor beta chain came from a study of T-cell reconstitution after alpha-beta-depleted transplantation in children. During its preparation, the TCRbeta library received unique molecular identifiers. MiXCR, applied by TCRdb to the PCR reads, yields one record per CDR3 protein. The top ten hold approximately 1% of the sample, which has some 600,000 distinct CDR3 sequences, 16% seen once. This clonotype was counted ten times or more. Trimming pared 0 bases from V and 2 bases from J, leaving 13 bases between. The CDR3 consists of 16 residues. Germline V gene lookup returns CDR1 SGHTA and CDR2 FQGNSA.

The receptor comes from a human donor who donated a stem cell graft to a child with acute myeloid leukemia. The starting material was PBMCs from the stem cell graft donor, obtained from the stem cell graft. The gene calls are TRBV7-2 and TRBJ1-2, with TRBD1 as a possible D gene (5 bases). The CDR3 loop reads CASSLAHSPGNYGYTF. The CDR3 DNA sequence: TGTGCCAGCAGCTTAGCGCATAGCCCAGGGAACTATGGCTACACCTTC.